The 29 T cell receptor beta chains below all came from one sample that was sequenced in a study of blood T cell repertoires in COVID-19. The assay was immunoSEQ multiplex PCR, and TCRdb's table has in-frame clones only and misses some. The data show more than 200,000 clones, with 65% to 90% seen just once and approximately 1.3% held by the top ten. Sequencing was done on a sample of peripheral blood. Receptor source: a woman aged 40 to 50 who had recovered from COVID-19.

V gene TRBV3-1 (or the pseudogene TRBV3-2) combines with J gene TRBJ1-1, with D possibly matching TRBD1 (6 bases). This CDR3 contains 17 residues. Germline V CDR1 and CDR2: LGHDT, YNNKEL (reference sequence). Trimming removed 2 bases at V and 0 bases at J, with 16 bases between. As DNA, the CDR3 is TGTGCCAGCAGCCAACGCACAGGGTTTCCTATGAACACTGAAGCTTTCTTT. As protein: CASSQRTGFPMNTEAFF.

The chain joins TRBV18 to TRBJ2-1, with D perhaps TRBD1 (7 bases). V was trimmed by 4 bases and J by 5 bases, leaving 15 bases between them. The CDR3 extends over 15 amino acids. Germline-derived CDR1 and CDR2 are KGHSH and LQKENI. CDR3 bases: TGTGCCAGCTCACTCTACCAGGGGGAGGACAATGAGCAGTTCTTC. Translated, it gives CASSLYQGEDNEQFF.

V gene TRBV10-3 combines with J gene TRBJ2-2, with D maybe TRBD1 (6 bases). The CDR3 is made up of 16 amino acids. Deletions cut 6 bases from V and 7 bases from J, with 21 bases between. The V gene's germline CDR1 is ENHRY and CDR2 SYGVKD. The CDR3 loop reads CAISGRGIRISGELFF. The DNA for the CDR3 is TGTGCCATCAGCGGTAGGGGGATACGCATTAGCGGGGAGCTGTTTTTT.

In its sample, this clone was seen a few times. This chain links TRBV19 with TRBJ1-5, with 8 bases aligning to TRBD1. The CDR3 is made up of 15 amino acids. Trimming took 1 base from V and 7 from J; bases not matched to a gene: 6. The V gene's germline CDR1 is LNHDA and CDR2 SQIVND (reference sequence). The CDR3 nucleotides read TGTGCCAGTAGTATAGGGACAGGGCGGAACCAGCCCCAGCATTTT. Protein product: CASSIGTGRNQPQHF.

The V and J genes are TRBV5-1 and TRBJ2-6, with D uncertain. With 2 bases removed from V and 4 bases from J, the gap between germline ends came to 7 bases. Germline-derived CDR1 and CDR2 are SGHRS and YFSETQ. CDR3 size: 14 residues. The CDR3 spells CASSLTYGANVLTF. The CDR3 DNA reads TGCGCCAGCAGCTTAACTTACGGGGCCAACGTCCTGACTTTC.

V usage is TRBV9 and J usage is TRBJ1-6; possible D gene TRBD1, 5 bases. V was clipped by 6 bases and J by 6 bases, with 16 bases between them. The CDR3 contains 15 residues. Germline CDR1 reads SGDLS; CDR2 reads YYNGEE. The CDR3 region is CASNQLGGGNSPLHF. As DNA, the CDR3 is TGTGCCAGCAATCAATTGGGGGGAGGTAATTCACCCCTCCACTTT.

The chain links TRBV11-2 to TRBJ2-7, with TRBD1 identical over 7 bases. The CDR3 runs 15 residues. The V and J ends lost 0 bases and 7 bases, in that order; junction bases with no gene match: 9. Germline lookup yields CDR1 SGHAT and CDR2 FQNNGV. The CDR3 region is CASSLDPDRVREQYF. The CDR3 nucleotides are TGTGCCAGCAGCTTAGATCCCGACAGGGTGCGGGAGCAGTACTTC.

This clone has a single count. V usage is TRBV5-5 and J usage is TRBJ1-5; 7 bases align to TRBD1. This CDR3 region has 16 residues. CDR1 is SGHKS, CDR2 YYEKEE, per germline (reference sequence). Germline trimming cut 4 bases from V and 4 bases from J; bases unmatched to any gene: 11. The CDR3 nucleotides read TGTGCCAGCAGCAGAAAAGTAGGGACAGATAATCAGCCCCAGCATTTT. Translating gives CASSRKVGTDNQPQHF.

V and J are TRBV11-1 and TRBJ2-2; D remains unclear. Germline V CDR1 and CDR2: SGHAT, FQDESV (reference sequence). CDR3 size: 13 residues. With 4 bases removed from V and 5 bases from J, the gap between germline ends came to 8 bases. CDR3 amino acids: CASSSRGTGELFF. For the CDR3, the DNA is TGTGCCAGCAGCTCACGAGGTACCGGGGAGCTGTTTTTT.

The chain employs TRBV7-8 and TRBJ1-3; D might be TRBD1 (5 bases). Germline lookup yields CDR1 SGHVS and CDR2 FQNEAQ. Trimming left V 1 base short and J 4 bases short, with 11 bases between. The CDR3 totals 15 residues. This CDR3 is CASSLVGGSGNTIYF. The CDR3, as DNA: TGTGCCAGCAGCTTAGTCGGGGGGTCCGGAAACACCATATATTTT.

The chain combines TRBV29-1 with TRBJ1-1; TRBD1 aligns across 9 bases. This CDR3 has 12 residues. Trimming at V came to 7 bases and at J to 3 bases, leaving 3 bases not matched to a gene. Per germline, CDR1 SQVTM and CDR2 ANQGSEA. The CDR3 spells CSARQGDTEAFF. The CDR3 DNA follows: TGCAGCGCACGACAGGGGGACACTGAAGCTTTCTTT. The full variable domain, completed using reference TRBV29-1 and TRBJ1-1, is SAVISQKPSRDICQRGTSLTIQCQVDSQVTMMFWYRQQPGQSLTLIATANQGSEATYESGFVIDKFPISRPNLTFSTLTVSNMSPEDSSIYLCSARQGDTEAFFGQGTRLTVV.

The chain carries TRBV4-1 and TRBJ2-2, with 9 nucleotides matching TRBD1. The CDR3 totals 16 residues. Germline lookup yields CDR1 MGHRA and CDR2 YSYEKL. V was pared by 0 bases and J by 6 bases, with 5 bases of the junction left unmatched. Here the CDR3 DNA reads TGCGCCAGCAGCCAAGATGGGACAGGGAGGTCCGGGGAGCTGTTTTTT. It yields the protein CASSQDGTGRSGELFF.

V and J are TRBV5-1 and TRBJ2-3, with D uncertain. The CDR3 has 14 residues. Germline loops: CDR1 SGHRS, CDR2 YFSETQ. The V gene lost 0 bases and the J gene lost 2 bases, with 7 bases spanning the gap. CDR3 DNA: TGCGCCAGCAGCTTGGGGGCCCCCACAGATACGCAGTATTTT. Protein product: CASSLGAPTDTQYF.

This clone was counted a single time. The chain joins TRBV15 to TRBJ1-2; a weak D match, TRBD1 (6 bases). With 5 bases removed from V and 2 bases from J, the gap between germline ends came to 15 bases. There are 15 residues in the CDR3. CDR1 and CDR2 (germline): LNHNV, YYDKDF (reference sequence). The CDR3 sequence: CATSRTYDRNYGYTF. The CDR3 DNA reads as TGTGCCACCAGCCGGACCTACGACAGGAACTATGGCTACACCTTC.

The J gene is TRBJ1-2, the V gene TRBV29-1; D is possibly TRBD1 (5 bases). CDR1 and CDR2 (germline): SQVTM, ANQGSEA. The CDR3 has 13 residues. The ends were cut back, 6 bases at V and 5 bases at J, with 16 bases in the middle. As DNA, the CDR3 is TGCAGCGTGGAACCCGGTGGGGCTTATGGCTACACCTTC. Residues: CSVEPGGAYGYTF.

The rearrangement uses TRBV10-3 and TRBJ1-1; no definite D call. CDR1 and CDR2 from the germline V gene are ENHRY and SYGVKD. The V end lost 0 bases, the J end lost 3 bases, and 5 bases lay between the germline ends. The CDR3 runs 13 residues. CDR3 in amino acids: CAISESEDTEAFF. CDR3 in DNA: TGTGCCATCAGTGAGTCGGAGGACACTGAAGCTTTCTTT.

The sample holds one count of this clone. V is TRBV27 and J is TRBJ2-3; TRBD2 agrees at 12 bases. The V gene's germline CDR1 is MNHEY and CDR2 SMNVEV (reference sequence). V was clipped by 2 bases and J by 4 bases; unmatched bases: 4. This CDR3 contains 16 residues. Written as DNA, the CDR3 is TGTGCCAGCAGTTTACAGACTAGCGGGGGAGCAGATACGCAGTATTTT. Amino acids: CASSLQTSGGADTQYF.

This sequence joins TRBV29-1 and TRBJ1-3; D is ambiguous. The CDR3 contains 14 residues. The V end was cut by 4 bases, the J end by 0 bases, with 10 bases between. Germline-derived CDR1 and CDR2 are SQVTM and ANQGSEA. For the CDR3, the DNA is TGCAGCGTTGCTACGGGAAACTCTGGAAACACCATATATTTT. Translation: CSVATGNSGNTIYF.

J is TRBJ2-5 and V is TRBV9, with D perhaps matching TRBD1 (7 bases). This CDR3 has 16 residues. V lost 0 bases and J 5 bases, leaving 17 bases between the germline ends. Germline assignment: CDR1 SGDLS and CDR2 YYNGEE. CDR3 protein: CASSVDPGGPGETQYF. CDR3 DNA sequence: TGTGCCAGCAGCGTAGATCCAGGGGGGCCAGGGGAGACCCAGTACTTC.

V gene TRBV11-2 combines with J gene TRBJ1-2; the match to TRBD1 covers 9 bases. CDR3 length: 14 residues. Germline assignment: CDR1 SGHAT and CDR2 FQNNGV. V shed 1 base, J shed 7 bases, and the junction held 4 bases outside the gene matches. As DNA, the CDR3 is TGTGCCAGCAGCTTAGCCCCGGACAGGGGTGGCTACACCTTC. Protein: CASSLAPDRGGYTF. The full variable domain, in which reference TRBV11-2 and TRBJ1-2 provide the parts outside the CDR3, is EAGVAQSPRYKIIEKRQSVAFWCNPISGHATLYWYQQILGQGPKLLIQFQNNGVVDDSQLPKDRFSAERLKGVDSTLKIQPAKLEDSAVYLCASSLAPDRGGYTFGSGTRLTVV.

V and J are TRBV27 and TRBJ2-5; 8 bases are a match to TRBD2. With 3 bases clipped from V and 1 base from J, the junction kept 4 bases outside the gene matches. This CDR3 has 15 amino acids. In germline, CDR1 is MNHEY, CDR2 SMNVEV (reference sequence). The CDR3 sequence: CASSFGGGIQETQYF. CDR3 coding DNA: TGTGCCAGCAGTTTTGGCGGGGGGATCCAAGAGACCCAGTACTTC.

The chain is built from TRBV6-5 and TRBJ1-1, with D possibly TRBD1 on 6 matching bases. Trimming stripped 8 bases from V and 0 bases from J, with 13 bases between. Germline assignment: CDR1 MNHEY and CDR2 SVGAGI. This CDR3 spans 14 amino acids. The CDR3 loop reads CASLETGMNTEAFF. CDR3 sequence (DNA): TGTGCCAGCCTAGAGACAGGAATGAACACTGAAGCTTTCTTT.

V and J are TRBV24-1 and TRBJ2-5; 7 bases match TRBD2. Germline assignment: CDR1 KGHDR and CDR2 SFDVKD. Trimming at V came to 2 bases and at J to 5 bases, leaving 13 bases not matched to a gene. The CDR3 extends over 17 amino acids. CDR3 nucleotides: TGTGCCACCAGTGATTCATCAGCGGGGACGGCAGGGGAGACCCAGTACTTC. It encodes CATSDSSAGTAGETQYF.

In this sample, this clone turned up once. V gene TRBV11-3 combines with J gene TRBJ2-1, with TRBD2 matching over 8 bases. The CDR3 has 16 amino acids. After removal of 5 bases from V and 4 bases from J, the junction contained 10 bases not matched to a gene. Germline V gene lookup returns CDR1 SGHNT and CDR2 YENEEA. The CDR3 DNA reads TGTGCCAGCAGCGCCCGAGGCGCTAGCGGGTACAATGAGCAGTTCTTC. Protein sequence: CASSARGASGYNEQFF.

This clone was seen just once. J is TRBJ2-7 and V is TRBV6-5; 10 nucleotides align to TRBD1. This CDR3 has 15 residues. CDR1 and CDR2 (germline): MNHEY, SVGAGI. V lost 6 bases and J lost 0; bases outside the gene matches: 5. The CDR3 loop is CASRLRDRGSYEQYF. The DNA of the CDR3 is TGTGCCAGCAGGCTCCGGGACAGGGGCTCCTACGAGCAGTACTTC.

The J gene is TRBJ1-5, the V gene TRBV6-1; 8 nucleotides match TRBD1. Germline V CDR1 and CDR2: MNHNS, SASEGT. The J segment lost 2 bases and the V segment lost 4 bases, leaving 10 bases of the junction unmatched. CDR3 size: 17 residues. CDR3 bases: TGTGCCAGCAGTGGCCGGACAGGGTCGATGGGCAATCAGCCCCAGCATTTT. It yields the protein CASSGRTGSMGNQPQHF.

The chain joins TRBV28 to TRBJ2-3; 7 nucleotides agree with TRBD2. The CDR3 has 16 amino acids. V trimming: 8 bases; J trimming: 5 bases; junction bases outside the gene matches: 16. The germline V gene encodes CDR1 MDHEN and CDR2 SYDVKM. The CDR3 is CASRSAGTISGDTQYF. CDR3 bases: TGTGCCAGCCGGTCGGCCGGGACTATAAGCGGAGATACGCAGTATTTT.

To note about this clone: Other nucleotide sequences from this sample produce the same CDR3. The rearrangement joins TRBV19 to TRBJ1-2; D is possibly TRBD1 (5 bases). Trimming took off 3 bases at V and 1 base at J, with 6 bases between the two ends. Germline CDR1 reads LNHDA; CDR2 reads SQIVND (reference sequence). This CDR3 region has 13 residues. CDR3 bases: TGTGCCAGTAGTATTCAGGGTAACTATGGCTACACCTTC. It translates to CASSIQGNYGYTF.

The chain combines TRBV7-2 with TRBJ2-2; 7 nucleotides line up with TRBD2. V trimming: 1 base; J trimming: 3 bases; junction bases outside the gene matches: 8. Germline assignment: CDR1 SGHTA and CDR2 FQGNSA. This CDR3 has 17 residues. The CDR3: CASSLVPTSVYTGELFF. The CDR3 DNA reads as TGTGCCAGCAGCTTAGTGCCCACTAGCGTTTACACCGGGGAGCTGTTTTTT. Full variable domain (missing parts from reference TRBV7-2 and TRBJ2-2): GAGVSQSPSNKVTEKGKDVELRCDPISGHTALYWYRQSLGQGLEFLIYFQGNSAPDKSGLPSDRFSAERTGGSVSTLTIQRTQQEDSAVYLCASSLVPTSVYTGELFFGEGSRLTVL.